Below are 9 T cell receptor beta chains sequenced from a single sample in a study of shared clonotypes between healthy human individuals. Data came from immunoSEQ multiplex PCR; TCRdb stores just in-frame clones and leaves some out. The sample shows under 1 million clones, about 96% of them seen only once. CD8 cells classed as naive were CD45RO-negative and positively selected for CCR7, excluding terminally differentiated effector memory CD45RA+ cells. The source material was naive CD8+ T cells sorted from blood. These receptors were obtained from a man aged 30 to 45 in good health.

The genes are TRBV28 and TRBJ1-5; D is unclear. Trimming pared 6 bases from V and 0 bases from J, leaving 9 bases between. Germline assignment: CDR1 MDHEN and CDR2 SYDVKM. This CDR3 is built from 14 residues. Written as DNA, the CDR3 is TGTGCCAGCAGGTCCACAGATAGCAATCAGCCCCAGCATTTT. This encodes CASRSTDSNQPQHF.

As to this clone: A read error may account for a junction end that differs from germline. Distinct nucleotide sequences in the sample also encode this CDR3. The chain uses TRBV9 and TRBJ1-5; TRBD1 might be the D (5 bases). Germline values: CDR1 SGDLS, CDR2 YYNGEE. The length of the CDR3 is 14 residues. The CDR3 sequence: CASSAAGSNQPQHF. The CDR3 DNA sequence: TGTGCCAGCAGCGCGGCAGGGAGCAATCAGCCTCAGCATTTT.

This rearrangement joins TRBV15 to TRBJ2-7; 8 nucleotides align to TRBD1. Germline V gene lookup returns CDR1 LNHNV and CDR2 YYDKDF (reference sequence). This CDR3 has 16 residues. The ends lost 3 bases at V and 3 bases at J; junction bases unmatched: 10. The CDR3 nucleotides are TGTGCCACCAGCAGGATAGATGGGACAGGCAACTACGAGCAGTACTTC. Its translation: CATSRIDGTGNYEQYF.

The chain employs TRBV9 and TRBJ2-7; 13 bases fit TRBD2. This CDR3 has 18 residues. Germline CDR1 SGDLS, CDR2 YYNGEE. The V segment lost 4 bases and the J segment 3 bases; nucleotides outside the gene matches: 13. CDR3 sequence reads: CASSNGLAGDPNFYEQYF. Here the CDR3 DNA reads TGTGCCAGCAGCAATGGACTAGCGGGAGATCCTAATTTCTACGAGCAGTACTTC.

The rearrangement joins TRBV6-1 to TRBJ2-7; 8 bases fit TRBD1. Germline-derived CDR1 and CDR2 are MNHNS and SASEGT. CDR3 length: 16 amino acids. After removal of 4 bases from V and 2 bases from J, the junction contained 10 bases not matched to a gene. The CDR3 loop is CASSGPPGQETYEQYF. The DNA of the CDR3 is TGTGCCAGCAGTGGCCCCCCGGGACAGGAAACCTACGAGCAGTACTTC.

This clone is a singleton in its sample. The CDR3 bases are TGTGCCAGCAGTCCCCTGGGGAACACTGAAGCTTTCTTT. Translation gives CASSPLGNTEAFF. The V call is TRBV25-1, the J call TRBJ1-1; unclear D gene. V lost 5 bases, J lost 1 base, and 8 bases lay in between. CDR1 and CDR2 (germline): MGHDK, SYGVNS. The CDR3 is made up of 13 amino acids.

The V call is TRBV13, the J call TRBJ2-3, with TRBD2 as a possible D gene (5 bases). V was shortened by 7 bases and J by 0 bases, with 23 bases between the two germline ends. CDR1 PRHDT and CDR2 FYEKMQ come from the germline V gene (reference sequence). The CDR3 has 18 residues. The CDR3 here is CASTNSSVAGWSTDTQYF. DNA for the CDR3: TGTGCCAGCACCAACTCAAGCGTGGCGGGCTGGAGCACAGATACGCAGTATTTT. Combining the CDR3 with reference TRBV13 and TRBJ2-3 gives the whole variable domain AAGVIQSPRHLIKEKRETATLKCYPIPRHDTVYWYQQGPGQDPQFLISFYEKMQSDKGSIPDRFSAQQFSDYHSELNMSSLELGDSALYFCASTNSSVAGWSTDTQYFGPGTRLTVL.

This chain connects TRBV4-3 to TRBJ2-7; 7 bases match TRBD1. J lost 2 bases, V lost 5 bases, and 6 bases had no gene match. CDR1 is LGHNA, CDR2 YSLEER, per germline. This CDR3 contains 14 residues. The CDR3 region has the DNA TGCGCCAGCAGCTATTACAGGGGTCCCTACGAGCAGTACTTC. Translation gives CASSYYRGPYEQYF.

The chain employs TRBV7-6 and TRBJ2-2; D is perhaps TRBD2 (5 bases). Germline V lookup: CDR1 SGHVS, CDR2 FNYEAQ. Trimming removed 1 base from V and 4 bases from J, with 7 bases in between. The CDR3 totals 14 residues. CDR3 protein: CASSLGSGTGELFF. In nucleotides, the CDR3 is TGTGCCAGCAGCTTAGGAAGCGGCACCGGGGAGCTGTTTTTT.